Shown below are 22 T cell receptor beta chains from a single sample sequenced in a study of blood T cell repertoires in COVID-19. Assay used: immunoSEQ multiplex PCR; TCRdb lists only in-frame clones, some missing. The table shows roughly 100,000 clones, with 70% to 90% occurring only once. The sequenced sample consisted of peripheral blood. The receptors derive from a middle-aged man with active COVID-19.

V usage is TRBV11-2 and J usage is TRBJ1-4; D is possibly TRBD1 (6 bases). CDR3 length: 16 amino acids. Germline-derived CDR1 and CDR2 are SGHAT and FQNNGV. Trimming stripped 3 bases from V and 5 bases from J, with 16 bases between. CDR3 DNA: TGTGCCAGCAGCTTTGCCATGGGGGCGAGAAATGAAAAACTGTTTTTT. This translates into CASSFAMGARNEKLFF.

In nucleotides, the CDR3 is TGTGCCAGCAGTTCCGGGACTAGCGAGTACTACAATGAGCAGTTCTTC. This sequence encodes CASSSGTSEYYNEQFF. The chain recombines TRBV6-5 with TRBJ2-1; 10 bases are a match to TRBD2. With V trimmed by 4 bases and J by 3 bases, 6 bases remained unmatched. The CDR3 contains 16 residues. Germline V gene sequence: CDR1 MNHEY, CDR2 SVGAGI.

The chain has TRBV2 and TRBJ2-2; TRBD2 aligns across 14 bases. The CDR3 has 18 amino acids. The J segment lost 4 bases and the V segment lost 6 bases, leaving 10 bases of the junction unmatched. From germline, CDR1 is SNHLY and CDR2 FYNNEI. CDR3 in DNA: TGTGCCAGCAGCTCAAGACTAGCGGGGGGGCAAGGCACCGGGGAGCTGTTTTTT. This codes for CASSSRLAGGQGTGELFF.

Comments on this clone: The junction does not match germline at one end; this may be a read error. J is TRBJ2-2 and V is TRBV5-1; D remains ambiguous. There are 14 residues in the CDR3. From germline, CDR1 is SGHRS and CDR2 YFSETQ. For the CDR3, the DNA is TGCGCCAGCAGTTTGGGTACGAACACCGGGGAGCTGTTTTTT. It encodes CASSLGTNTGELFF.

This chain links TRBV7-2 with TRBJ1-6; the D is unclear. V gave up 2 bases and J gave up 9 bases, with 8 bases separating them. Germline V gene lookup returns CDR1 SGHTA and CDR2 FQGNSA. CDR3 length equals 13 residues. This CDR3 reads CASSLLLSSPLHF. CDR3 sequence (DNA): TGTGCCAGCAGCTTACTACTGTCTTCACCCCTCCACTTT.

This sequence joins TRBV18 and TRBJ1-2; maybe TRBD1 (6 bases). Trimming shortened V by 5 bases and J by 7 bases, and 17 bases separated the two germline ends. The CDR3 spans 14 residues. The germline CDR1 and CDR2 sequences are KGHSH and LQKENI. CDR3 nucleotide sequence: TGTGCCAGCTCAGCCGACAGGACTCTATCTGGCTACACCTTC. Translated, it gives CASSADRTLSGYTF.

V gene TRBV10-3 combines with J gene TRBJ1-1; a weak D match, TRBD1 (5 bases). CDR1 is ENHRY, CDR2 SYGVKD, per germline. Trimming removed 4 bases from V and 6 bases from J, with 18 bases in between. This CDR3 is built from 15 residues. The CDR3 sequence: CAISVGWEQAPEAFF. As DNA, the CDR3 is TGTGCCATCAGTGTGGGGTGGGAACAGGCTCCTGAAGCTTTCTTT.

The chain recombines TRBV6-1 with TRBJ2-4; D possibly corresponds to TRBD2 (6 bases). V was clipped by 1 base and J by 1 base, with 20 bases between them. Germline V gives CDR1 MNHNS, CDR2 SASEGT. The CDR3 has 19 residues. The CDR3 sequence: CASSEGNLISRGAKNIQYF. DNA for the CDR3: TGTGCCAGCAGTGAAGGGAATCTCATATCCCGGGGGGCCAAAAACATTCAGTACTTC.

The V and J genes are TRBV18 and TRBJ2-5, with a tentative D call TRBD1 (5 bases). Germline V CDR1 and CDR2: KGHSH, LQKENI. Trimming removed 0 bases from V and 4 bases from J, with 12 bases in between. The CDR3 spans 15 residues. CDR3 region: CASSPPMGQGETQYF. The DNA for the CDR3 is TGTGCCAGCTCACCACCGATGGGGCAGGGAGAGACCCAGTACTTC.

V gene TRBV3-1 (or the pseudogene TRBV3-2) combines with J gene TRBJ2-5, with 7 bases aligning to TRBD2. V gave up 2 bases and J gave up 4 bases; unmatched junction bases: 4. CDR1 LGHDT and CDR2 YNNKEL come from the germline V gene (reference sequence). CDR3 length: 14 amino acids. The CDR3, as DNA: TGTGCCAGCAGCCAACGTACGGGGGGAGAGACCCAGTACTTC. Translation gives CASSQRTGGETQYF.

This chain connects TRBV7-2 to TRBJ1-5; D perhaps matches TRBD1 (6 bases). V was cut by 3 bases and J by 7 bases, with 22 bases left in between. CDR1 is SGHTA and CDR2 is FQGNSA in the germline V gene. The CDR3 length is 17 residues. DNA of the CDR3: TGTGCCAGCAGCTTGACACGGCAGGGGCTCCTCGGGCAGCCCCAGCATTTT. It specifies CASSLTRQGLLGQPQHF.

The chain uses TRBV18 and TRBJ1-6; tentatively, D is TRBD1 (5 bases). The germline CDR1 and CDR2 sequences are KGHSH and LQKENI. This CDR3 has 14 residues. V gave up 1 base and J gave up 7 bases, with 8 bases separating them. The CDR3: CASSPRGENSPLHF. CDR3 nucleotides: TGTGCCAGCTCACCACGGGGGGAAAATTCACCCCTCCACTTT.

J is TRBJ2-3 and V is TRBV2, with D perhaps TRBD2 (5 bases). Germline CDR1 and CDR2: SNHLY and FYNNEI. The length of the CDR3 is 14 residues. V lost 5 bases and J 1 base, leaving 10 bases between the germline ends. The chain's CDR3 is CASSRSGGTDTQYF. Written as DNA, the CDR3 is TGTGCCAGCAGTCGGTCCGGGGGCACAGATACGCAGTATTTT. Supplemented by reference TRBV2 and TRBJ2-3, the full variable domain reads EPEVTQTPSHQVTQMGQEVILRCVPISNHLYFYWYRQILGQKVEFLVSFYNNEISEKSEIFDDQFSVERPDGSNFTLKIRSTKLEDSAMYFCASSRSGGTDTQYFGPGTRLTVL.

This chain joins TRBV3-1 (or the pseudogene TRBV3-2) and TRBJ1-1; D is unresolved. Germline CDR1 is LGHDT and CDR2 is YNNKEL (reference sequence). The CDR3 is 14 residues long. Trimming removed 0 bases at V and 1 base at J, with 6 bases between. The CDR3 DNA follows: TGTGCCAGCAGCCAAGAAGGAGGGAACACTGAAGCTTTCTTT. It codes for CASSQEGGNTEAFF.

The rearrangement links TRBV12-3 or TRBV12-4 to TRBJ1-3, with D perhaps matching TRBD1 (5 bases). Trimming removed 3 bases from V and 3 bases from J, with 6 bases in between. The CDR3 is 13 amino acids. CDR3 sequence reads: CASSFRGGNTIYF. CDR3 DNA sequence: TGTGCCAGCAGTTTTAGGGGTGGAAACACCATATATTTT.

The V call is TRBV9, the J call TRBJ2-7; D gene unclear. Germline V gene lookup returns CDR1 SGDLS and CDR2 YYNGEE. The V end lost 3 bases, the J end lost 4 bases, and 17 bases lay between the germline ends. CDR3 length: 15 amino acids. CDR3 region: CASSESSGPTYEQYF. CDR3 nucleotide sequence: TGTGCCAGCAGCGAAAGTTCAGGCCCCACTTACGAGCAGTACTTC.

This clone was recorded a few times. This rearrangement joins TRBV9 to TRBJ2-2, with TRBD2 matching 10 bases. Germline V gene lookup returns CDR1 SGDLS and CDR2 YYNGEE. Trimming cost V 4 bases and J 0 bases; bases outside gene matches: 6. The CDR3 has 17 amino acids. The CDR3 sequence is CASSLSGGRTNTGELFF. The CDR3 nucleotides read TGTGCCAGCAGCCTTAGCGGGGGGCGTACGAACACCGGGGAGCTGTTTTTT.

V gene TRBV12-3 or TRBV12-4 combines with J gene TRBJ1-2; a weak D match, TRBD1 (6 bases). CDR3 length: 12 residues. With 0 bases removed from V and 14 bases from J, the gap between germline ends came to 13 bases. CDR3 sequence (DNA): TGTGCCAGCAGTTTAGCGCGGCAGGGGAAAACCTTC. The encoded protein is CASSLARQGKTF.

The chain joins TRBV12-5 to TRBJ1-1, with D maybe TRBD1 (5 bases). Germline V lookup: CDR1 LGHNT, CDR2 FRNRAP. There are 14 residues in the CDR3. Trimming took off 4 bases at V and 8 bases at J, with 17 bases between the two ends. CDR3 in amino acids: CASGYASWGAEAFF. The CDR3 nucleotides are TGTGCTAGTGGTTATGCCTCCTGGGGCGCAGAAGCTTTCTTT.

This clone was seen more than once but under ten times. The chain employs TRBV3-1 (or the pseudogene TRBV3-2) and TRBJ2-3, with 11 bases matching TRBD2. This CDR3 has 15 residues. Per the germline V gene, CDR1 is LGHDT and CDR2 is YNNKEL (reference sequence). After removal of 7 bases from V and 9 bases from J, the junction contained 12 bases not matched to a gene. The DNA for the CDR3 is TGTGCCAGCAATTCCCCGACTAGCGGGGAAGAGACGCAGTATTTT. Its protein is CASNSPTSGEETQYF.

This chain uses TRBV3-1 (or the pseudogene TRBV3-2) with TRBJ2-7, with D perhaps TRBD2 (5 bases). V was pared by 3 bases and J by 0 bases, with 18 bases between. The CDR3 length is 17 residues. From germline, CDR1 is LGHDT and CDR2 YNNKEL (reference sequence). CDR3 region: CASSHTPSSGFSYEQYF. The DNA of the CDR3 is TGTGCCAGCAGCCATACCCCCTCCAGCGGCTTCTCCTACGAGCAGTACTTC.

The chain joins TRBV3-1 (or the pseudogene TRBV3-2) to TRBJ2-5; TRBD2 matches at 12 bases. Germline V gene data show CDR1 as LGHDT and CDR2 as YNNKEL (reference sequence). Trimming at V came to 2 bases and at J to 5 bases, leaving 9 bases not matched to a gene. This CDR3 spans 17 amino acids. CDR3 in DNA: TGTGCCAGCAGCCAATCACCTAGCGGGGGGGCCAGGGAGACCCAGTACTTC. Translating gives CASSQSPSGGARETQYF.